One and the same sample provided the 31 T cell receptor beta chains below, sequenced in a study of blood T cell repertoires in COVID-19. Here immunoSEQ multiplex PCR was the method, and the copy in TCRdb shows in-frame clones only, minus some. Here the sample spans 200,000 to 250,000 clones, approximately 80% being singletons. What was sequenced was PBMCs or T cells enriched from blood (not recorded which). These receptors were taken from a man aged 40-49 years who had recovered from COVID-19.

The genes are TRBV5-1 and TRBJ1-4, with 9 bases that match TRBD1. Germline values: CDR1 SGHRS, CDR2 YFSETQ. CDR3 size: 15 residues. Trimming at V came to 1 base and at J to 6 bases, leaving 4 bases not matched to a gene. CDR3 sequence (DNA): TGCGCCAGCAGCTTGTCCGGGACAGGGTATGAAAAACTGTTTTTT. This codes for CASSLSGTGYEKLFF.

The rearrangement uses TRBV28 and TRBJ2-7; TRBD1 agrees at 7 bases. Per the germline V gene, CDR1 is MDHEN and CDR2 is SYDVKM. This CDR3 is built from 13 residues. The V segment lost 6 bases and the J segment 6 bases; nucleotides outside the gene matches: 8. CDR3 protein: CASSRQGVGEQYF. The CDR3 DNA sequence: TGTGCCAGCAGCCGACAGGGTGTCGGCGAGCAGTACTTC. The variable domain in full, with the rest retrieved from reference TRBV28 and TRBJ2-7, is DVKVTQSSRYLVKRTGEKVFLECVQDMDHENMFWYRQDPGLGLRLIYFSYDVKMKEKGDIPEGYSVSREKKERFSLILESASTNQTSMYLCASSRQGVGEQYFGPGTRLTVT.

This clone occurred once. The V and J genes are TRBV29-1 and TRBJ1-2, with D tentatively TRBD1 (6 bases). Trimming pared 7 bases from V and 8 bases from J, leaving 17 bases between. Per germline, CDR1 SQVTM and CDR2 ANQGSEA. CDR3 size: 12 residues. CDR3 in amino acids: CSALTGRGGYTF. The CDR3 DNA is TGCAGCGCATTAACAGGGAGGGGCGGCTACACCTTC.

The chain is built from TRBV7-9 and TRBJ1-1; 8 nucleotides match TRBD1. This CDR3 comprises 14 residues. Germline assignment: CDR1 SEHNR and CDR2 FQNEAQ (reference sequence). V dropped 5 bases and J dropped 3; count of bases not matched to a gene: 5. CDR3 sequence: CASSPDRGYTEAFF. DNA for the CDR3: TGTGCCAGCAGCCCCGACAGGGGCTACACTGAAGCTTTCTTT.

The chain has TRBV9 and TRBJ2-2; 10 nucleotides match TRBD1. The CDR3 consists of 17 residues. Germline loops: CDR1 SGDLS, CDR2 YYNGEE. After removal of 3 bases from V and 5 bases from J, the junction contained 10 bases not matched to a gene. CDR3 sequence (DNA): TGTGCCAGCAGCGAACCCGACAGGGGGCAGGATACCGGGGAGCTGTTTTTT. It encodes CASSEPDRGQDTGELFF. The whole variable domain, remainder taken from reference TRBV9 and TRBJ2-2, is DSGVTQTPKHLITATGQRVTLRCSPRSGDLSVYWYQQSLDQGLQFLIQYYNGEERAKGNILERFSAQQFPDLHSELNLSSLELGDSALYFCASSEPDRGQDTGELFFGEGSRLTVL.

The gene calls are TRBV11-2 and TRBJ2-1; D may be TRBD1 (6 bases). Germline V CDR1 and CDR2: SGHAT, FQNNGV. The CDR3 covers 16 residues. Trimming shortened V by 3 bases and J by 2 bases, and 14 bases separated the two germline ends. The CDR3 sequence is CASSFQGLAAYNEQFF. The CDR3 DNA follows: TGTGCCAGCAGCTTCCAGGGGCTAGCAGCCTACAATGAGCAGTTCTTC.

The CDR3 sequence: CASSLAGSFEQFF. The CDR3 bases are TGTGCCAGCAGCTTAGCCGGGAGTTTTGAGCAGTTCTTC. The rearrangement uses TRBV11-3 and TRBJ2-1; tentative D call: TRBD2 (6 bases). V lost 1 base, J lost 9 bases, and 10 bases lay in between. The CDR3 consists of 13 residues. Germline CDR1 is SGHNT and CDR2 is YENEEA.

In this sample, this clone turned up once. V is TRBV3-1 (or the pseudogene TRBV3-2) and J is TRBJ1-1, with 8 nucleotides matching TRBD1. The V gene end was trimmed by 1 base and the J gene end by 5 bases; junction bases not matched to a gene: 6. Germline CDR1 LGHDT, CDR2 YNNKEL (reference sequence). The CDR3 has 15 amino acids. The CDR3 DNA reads TGTGCCAGCAGCCAAGGGCGACAGGGGCGGACTGAAGCTTTCTTT. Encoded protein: CASSQGRQGRTEAFF.

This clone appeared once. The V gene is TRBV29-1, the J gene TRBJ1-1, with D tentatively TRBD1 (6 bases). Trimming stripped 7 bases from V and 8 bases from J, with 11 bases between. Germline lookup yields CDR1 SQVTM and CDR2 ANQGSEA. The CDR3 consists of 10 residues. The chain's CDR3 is CSATGSEAFF. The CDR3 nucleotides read TGCAGCGCCACAGGGTCAGAAGCTTTCTTT.

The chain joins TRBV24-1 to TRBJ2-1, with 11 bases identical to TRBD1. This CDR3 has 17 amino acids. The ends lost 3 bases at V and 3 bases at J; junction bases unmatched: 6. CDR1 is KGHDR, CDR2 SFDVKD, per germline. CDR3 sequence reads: CATSDPRGQGVYNEQFF. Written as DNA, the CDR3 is TGTGCCACCAGTGATCCGCGGGGACAGGGGGTCTACAATGAGCAGTTCTTC.

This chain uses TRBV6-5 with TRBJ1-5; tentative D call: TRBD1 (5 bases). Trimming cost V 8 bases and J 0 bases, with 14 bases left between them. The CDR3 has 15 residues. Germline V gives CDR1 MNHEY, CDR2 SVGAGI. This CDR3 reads CASGRQFYSNQPQHF. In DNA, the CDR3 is TGTGCCAGCGGCCGACAGTTTTATAGCAATCAGCCCCAGCATTTT.

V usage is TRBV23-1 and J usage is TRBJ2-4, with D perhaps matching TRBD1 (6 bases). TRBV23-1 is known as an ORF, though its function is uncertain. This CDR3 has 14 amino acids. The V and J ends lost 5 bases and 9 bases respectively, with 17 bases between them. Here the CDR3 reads CASSRTDIGGIQYF. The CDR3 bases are TGCGCCAGCAGTAGGACAGATATTGGTGGCATTCAGTACTTC.

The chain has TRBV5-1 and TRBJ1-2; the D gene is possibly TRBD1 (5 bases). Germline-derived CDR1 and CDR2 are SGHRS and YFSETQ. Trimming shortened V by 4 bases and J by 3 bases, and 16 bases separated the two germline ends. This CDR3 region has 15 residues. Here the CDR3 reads CASSHDSPGHYGYTF. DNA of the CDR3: TGCGCCAGCAGCCATGACAGCCCAGGGCACTATGGCTACACCTTC.

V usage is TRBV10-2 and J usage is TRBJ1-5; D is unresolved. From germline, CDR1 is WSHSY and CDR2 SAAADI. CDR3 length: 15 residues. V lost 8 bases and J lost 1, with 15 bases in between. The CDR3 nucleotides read TGCGCCAGCGCCCTTGGCGGGCCGAGCAATCAGCCCCAGCATTTT. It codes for CASALGGPSNQPQHF.

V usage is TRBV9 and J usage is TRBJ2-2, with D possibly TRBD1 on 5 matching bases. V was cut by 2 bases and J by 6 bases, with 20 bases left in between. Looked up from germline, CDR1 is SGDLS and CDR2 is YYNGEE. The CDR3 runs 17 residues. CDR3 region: CASSVTWDPWTPGELFF. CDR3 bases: TGTGCCAGCAGCGTCACCTGGGATCCTTGGACACCCGGGGAGCTGTTTTTT.

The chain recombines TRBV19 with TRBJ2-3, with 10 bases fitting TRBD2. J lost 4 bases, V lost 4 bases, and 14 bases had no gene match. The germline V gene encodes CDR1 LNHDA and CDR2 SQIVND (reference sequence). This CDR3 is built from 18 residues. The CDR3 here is CASSTPSGRDLGSDTQYF. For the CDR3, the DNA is TGTGCCAGTAGTACCCCTAGCGGGAGAGATCTTGGATCAGATACGCAGTATTTT.

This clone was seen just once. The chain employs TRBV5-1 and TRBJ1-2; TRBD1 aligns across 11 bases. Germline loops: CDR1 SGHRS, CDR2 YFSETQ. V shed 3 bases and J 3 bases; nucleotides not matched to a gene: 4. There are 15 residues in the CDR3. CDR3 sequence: CASSSDRGQDYGYTF. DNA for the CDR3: TGCGCCAGCAGCTCGGACAGGGGGCAGGACTATGGCTACACCTTC.

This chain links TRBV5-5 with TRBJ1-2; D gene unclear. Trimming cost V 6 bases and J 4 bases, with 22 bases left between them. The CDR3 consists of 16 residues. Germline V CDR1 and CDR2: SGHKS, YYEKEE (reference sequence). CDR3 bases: TGTGCCAGCACCCTGGAGATAGACCCAACCATCTATGGCTACACCTTC. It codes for CASTLEIDPTIYGYTF.

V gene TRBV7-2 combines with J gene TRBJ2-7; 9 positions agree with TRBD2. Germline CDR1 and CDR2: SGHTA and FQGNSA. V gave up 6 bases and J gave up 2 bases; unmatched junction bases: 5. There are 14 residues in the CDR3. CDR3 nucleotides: TGTGCCAGCAGACGTAGCGGGGGTACCTACGAGCAGTACTTC. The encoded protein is CASRRSGGTYEQYF. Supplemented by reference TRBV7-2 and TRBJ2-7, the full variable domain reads GAGVSQSPSNKVTEKGKDVELRCDPISGHTALYWYRQSLGQGLEFLIYFQGNSAPDKSGLPSDRFSAERTGGSVSTLTIQRTQQEDSAVYLCASRRSGGTYEQYFGPGTRLTVT.

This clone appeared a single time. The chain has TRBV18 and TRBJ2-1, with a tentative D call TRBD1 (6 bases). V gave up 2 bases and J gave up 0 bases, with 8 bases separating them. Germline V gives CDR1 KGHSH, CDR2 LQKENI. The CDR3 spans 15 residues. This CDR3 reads CASSPRGSSYNEQFF. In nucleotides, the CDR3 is TGTGCCAGCTCACCAAGGGGGAGCTCCTACAATGAGCAGTTCTTC.

For the CDR3, the DNA is TGTGCCAGCAGTTTATCGGGACAGGGAAATTTTAATCAGCCCCAGCATTTT. Translated: CASSLSGQGNFNQPQHF. The genes are TRBV27 and TRBJ1-5; 9 nucleotides match TRBD1. The J segment lost 4 bases and the V segment lost 0 bases, leaving 7 bases of the junction unmatched. The CDR3 length is 17 residues. Germline V gene lookup returns CDR1 MNHEY and CDR2 SMNVEV (reference sequence).

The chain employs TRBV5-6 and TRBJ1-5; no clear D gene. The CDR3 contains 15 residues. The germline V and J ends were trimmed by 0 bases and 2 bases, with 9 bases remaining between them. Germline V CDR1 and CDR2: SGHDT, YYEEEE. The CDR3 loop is CASSLGPAGNQPQHF. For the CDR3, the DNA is TGTGCCAGCAGCTTGGGCCCCGCGGGCAATCAGCCCCAGCATTTT. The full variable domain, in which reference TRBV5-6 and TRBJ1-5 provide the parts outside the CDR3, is DAGVTQSPTHLIKTRGQQVTLRCSPKSGHDTVSWYQQALGQGPQFIFQYYEEEERQRGNFPDRFSGHQFPNYSSELNVNALLLGDSALYLCASSLGPAGNQPQHFGDGTRLSIL.

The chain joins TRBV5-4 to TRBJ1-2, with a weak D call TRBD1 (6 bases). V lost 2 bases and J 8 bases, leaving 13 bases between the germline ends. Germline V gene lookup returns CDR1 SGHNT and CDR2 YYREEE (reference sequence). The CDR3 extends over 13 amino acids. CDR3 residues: CASSFSPGDGYTF. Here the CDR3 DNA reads TGTGCCAGCAGCTTCAGCCCAGGGGACGGCTACACCTTC. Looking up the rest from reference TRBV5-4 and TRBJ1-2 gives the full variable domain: ETGVTQSPTHLIKTRGQQVTLRCSSQSGHNTVSWYQQALGQGPQFIFQYYREEENGRGNFPPRFSGLQFPNYSSELNVNALELDDSALYLCASSFSPGDGYTFGSGTRLTVV.

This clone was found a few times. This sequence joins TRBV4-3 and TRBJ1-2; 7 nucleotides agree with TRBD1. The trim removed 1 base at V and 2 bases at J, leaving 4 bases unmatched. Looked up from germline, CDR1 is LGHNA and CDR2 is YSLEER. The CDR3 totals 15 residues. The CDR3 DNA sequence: TGCGCCAGCAGCCAAGCGGGCAGGGGGAACTATGGCTACACCTTC. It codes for CASSQAGRGNYGYTF.

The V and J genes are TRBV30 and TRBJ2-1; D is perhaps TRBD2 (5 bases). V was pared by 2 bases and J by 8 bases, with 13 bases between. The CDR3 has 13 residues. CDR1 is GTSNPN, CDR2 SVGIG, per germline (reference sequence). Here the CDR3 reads CAWSKRERDEQFF. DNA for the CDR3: TGTGCCTGGAGTAAGAGGGAGAGGGATGAGCAGTTCTTC.

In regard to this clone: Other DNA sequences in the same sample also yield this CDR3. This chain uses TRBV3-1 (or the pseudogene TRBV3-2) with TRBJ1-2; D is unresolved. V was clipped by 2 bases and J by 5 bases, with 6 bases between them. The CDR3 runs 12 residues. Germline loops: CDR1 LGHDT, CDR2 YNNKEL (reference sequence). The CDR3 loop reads CASSQTGYGYTF. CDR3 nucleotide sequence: TGTGCCAGCAGCCAAACCGGGTATGGCTACACCTTC.

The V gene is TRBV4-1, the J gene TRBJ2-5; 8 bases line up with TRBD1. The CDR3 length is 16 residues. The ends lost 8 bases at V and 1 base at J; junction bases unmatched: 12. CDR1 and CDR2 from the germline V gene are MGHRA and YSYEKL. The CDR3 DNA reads TGCGCCAGCCTACCCAGGGGGCGAGCCCCCCAAGAGACCCAGTACTTC. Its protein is CASLPRGRAPQETQYF.

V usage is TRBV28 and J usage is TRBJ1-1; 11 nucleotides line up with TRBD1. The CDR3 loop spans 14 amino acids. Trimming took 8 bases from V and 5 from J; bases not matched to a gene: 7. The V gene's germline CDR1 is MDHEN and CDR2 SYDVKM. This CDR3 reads CASEGQGARTEAFF. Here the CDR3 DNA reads TGTGCCAGCGAAGGACAGGGGGCGCGGACTGAAGCTTTCTTT.

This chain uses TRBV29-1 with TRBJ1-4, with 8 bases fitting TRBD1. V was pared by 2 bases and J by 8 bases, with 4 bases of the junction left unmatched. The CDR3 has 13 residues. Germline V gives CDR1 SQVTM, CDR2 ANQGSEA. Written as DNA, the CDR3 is TGCAGCGTTGAAAGGGCAGGGGGCGAAAAACTGTTTTTT. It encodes CSVERAGGEKLFF.

The CDR3 DNA sequence: TGTGCCAGCAGTTCGGGACAGTCCACTGAAGCTTTCTTT. Its protein is CASSSGQSTEAFF. The chain is built from TRBV28 and TRBJ1-1, with 7 bases fitting TRBD1. J gave up 4 bases and V 4 bases, and 3 bases lay outside the gene matches. CDR1 and CDR2 from the germline V gene are MDHEN and SYDVKM. This CDR3 is 13 amino acids long.

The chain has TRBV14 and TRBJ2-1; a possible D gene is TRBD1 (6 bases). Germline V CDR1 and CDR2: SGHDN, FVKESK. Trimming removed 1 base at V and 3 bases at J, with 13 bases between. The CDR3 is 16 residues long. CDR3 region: CASSQGGGAFYNEQFF. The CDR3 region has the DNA TGTGCCAGCAGCCAAGGTGGGGGCGCTTTCTACAATGAGCAGTTCTTC.